This T cell receptor (beta chain) came from a study of tumor and adjacent non-tumor tissue in lung cancer. About the research overall: Stage I to III disease affected over nine men and roughly 5 women aged 31 to 76. Findings and limits, study-wide: Compared with tumor, normal lung showed significantly lower TCR diversity. Shorter survival was associated with higher TCR diversity in tumors.

With respect to this clonotype: The antigen is not known. Compared with germline, one end of the junction differs, possibly owing to a read error.

The germline V gene has CDR1 WSHSY and CDR2 SAAADI. CDR3 length: 13 amino acids. A modified ARM-PCR protocol with three rounds of nested PCR amplified TCRbeta. TCRdb re-called the multiplex PCR reads through MiXCR, storing one row per CDR3 protein. The sample lists under 150,000 distinct CDR3 sequences; approximately 70% were seen once. No cell sorting was done before RNA was extracted from the tissue. The clonotype comes from a man in his sixties with small cell lung cancer. The rearrangement joins TRBV10-2 to TRBJ2-3; weak D call: TRBD2 (5 bases). The source material was lung tumor tissue. CDR3 residues: CASRDSGSDTQYF. The CDR3 bases are TGCGCCAGCAGGGACTCGGGGTCAGATACACAGTATTTT.